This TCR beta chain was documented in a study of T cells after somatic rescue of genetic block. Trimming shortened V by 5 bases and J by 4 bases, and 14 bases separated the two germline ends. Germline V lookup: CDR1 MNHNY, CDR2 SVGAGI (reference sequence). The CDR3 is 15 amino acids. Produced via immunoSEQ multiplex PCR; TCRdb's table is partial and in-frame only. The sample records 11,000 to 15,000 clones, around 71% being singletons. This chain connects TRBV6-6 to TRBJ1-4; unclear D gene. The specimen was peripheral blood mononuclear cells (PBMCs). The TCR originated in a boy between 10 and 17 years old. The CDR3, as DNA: TGTGCCAGCAGTAAGGGCGGAATGTATAATGAAAAACTGTTTTTT. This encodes CASSKGGMYNEKLFF.